This T cell receptor beta chain was recovered during a study of T cell changes during pregnancy in multiple sclerosis (dated by TCRdb to the late 2010s). A note on the overall study: Changes in the T cell repertoire over the course of pregnancy were examined in this study in women with multiple sclerosis.

The CDR1 and CDR2 encoded by the germline V gene (reference sequence) are LNHDA and SQIVND. Reading from cysteine to phenylalanine, the CDR3 counts 12 amino acids. Only the CDR3 region is kept as DNA, spanning 36 bases read in frame from base 1. Trimming costs V 3 bases and J 4 bases, and their ends lie 6 bases apart. Notes on this clone: No cognate antigen has been identified for it. No much larger clonotype is one base removed from it; base qualities were not supplied.

To prepare the library, the immunoSEQ multiplex PCR assay was applied. What TCRdb holds here is the immuneACCESS table cut down to in-frame rearrangements. Part of the clones is not present; checked against another copy, under half of the missing clones reflect an unresolved V gene, and the others are unexplained. The sample has 130,000 or so clones on record, 90% to 98% of them singletons. Of the sample, more than 0.4% falls within the top ten clones. This sequence originates from a female donor with multiple sclerosis, enrolled in a pregnancy study. The material sequenced was peripheral blood, taken after pregnancy. The rearranged chain carries TRBV19 and TRBJ1-2; the D gene identity is not certain. The CDR3 reads CASSIESYGYTF. The DNA is as follows: TGTGCCAGTAGTATTGAGTCCTATGGCTACACCTTC.